This note documents a single TCR beta chain sequence. Its target is unknown. The CDR3 length is 12 residues. Germline V lookup: CDR1 SEHNR, CDR2 FQNEAQ (reference sequence). V was clipped by 5 bases and J by 7 bases, with 11 bases between them. The sample is drawn from a study of tumor-infiltrating lymphocytes in localized non-small cell lung cancer. Only in-frame clones appear in the TCRdb table, and some are missing; sequencing was by immunoSEQ multiplex PCR. Of tens of thousands of clones in the sample, roughly 73% are singletons; the top ten hold less than 7.5%. Regarding the study as a whole: Different pieces of the same tissue were used for each assay.

The TCR originated in a human donor with non-small cell lung cancer. The chain links TRBV7-9 to TRBJ2-5; tentative D call: TRBD2 (6 bases). Sequencing used lung tumor tissue. DNA for the CDR3: TGTGCCAGCAGCCGGGACTCCCTGACCCAGTACTTC. This gives the protein CASSRDSLTQYF.